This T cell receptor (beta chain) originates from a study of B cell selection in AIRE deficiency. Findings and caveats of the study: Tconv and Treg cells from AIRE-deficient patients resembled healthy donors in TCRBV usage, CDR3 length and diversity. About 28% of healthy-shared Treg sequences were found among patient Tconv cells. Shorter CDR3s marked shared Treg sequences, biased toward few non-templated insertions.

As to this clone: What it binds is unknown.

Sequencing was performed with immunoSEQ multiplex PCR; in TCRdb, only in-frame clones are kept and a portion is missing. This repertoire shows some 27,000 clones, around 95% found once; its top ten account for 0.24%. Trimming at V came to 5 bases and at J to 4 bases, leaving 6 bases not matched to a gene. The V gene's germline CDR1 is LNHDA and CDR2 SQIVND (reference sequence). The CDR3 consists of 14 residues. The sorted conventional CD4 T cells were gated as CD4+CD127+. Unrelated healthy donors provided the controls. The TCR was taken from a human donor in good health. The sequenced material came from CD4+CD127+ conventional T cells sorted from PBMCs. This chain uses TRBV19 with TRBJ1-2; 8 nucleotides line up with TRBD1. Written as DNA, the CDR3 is TGTGCCAGTAGTCCTGGACAGGGTAGCTATGGCTACACCTTC. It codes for CASSPGQGSYGYTF.